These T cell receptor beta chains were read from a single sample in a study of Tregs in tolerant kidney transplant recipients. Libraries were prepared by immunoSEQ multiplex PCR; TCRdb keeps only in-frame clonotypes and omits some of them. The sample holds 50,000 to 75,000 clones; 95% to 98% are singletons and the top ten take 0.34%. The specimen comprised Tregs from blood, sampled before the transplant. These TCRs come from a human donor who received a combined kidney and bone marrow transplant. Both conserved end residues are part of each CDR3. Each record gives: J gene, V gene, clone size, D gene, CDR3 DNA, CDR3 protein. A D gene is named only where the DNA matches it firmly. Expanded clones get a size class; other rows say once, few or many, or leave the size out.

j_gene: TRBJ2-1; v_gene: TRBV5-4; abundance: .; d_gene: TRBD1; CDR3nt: TGTGCCAGCAGCTCAGCAGGGACAGGCTACAATGAGCAGTTCTTC; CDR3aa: CASSSAGTGYNEQFF
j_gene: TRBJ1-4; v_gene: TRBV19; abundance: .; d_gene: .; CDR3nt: TGTGCCAGTCGGCAGGGTGGTGAAAAACTGTTTTTT; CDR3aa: CASRQGGEKLFF
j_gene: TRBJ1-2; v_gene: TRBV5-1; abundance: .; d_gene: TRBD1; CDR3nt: TGCGCCAGCAGCTGGACCAGGGGGGTGAGCTATGGCTACACCTTC; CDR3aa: CASSWTRGVSYGYTF
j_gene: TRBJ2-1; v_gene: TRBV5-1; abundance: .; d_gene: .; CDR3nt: TGCGCCAGCAGTTCGGGGAGTCCTTCCTACAATGAGCAGTTCTTC; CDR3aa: CASSSGSPSYNEQFF
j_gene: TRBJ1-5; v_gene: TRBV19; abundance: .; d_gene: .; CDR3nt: TGTGCCAGTAGTATCTACAGGGATGATCAGCCCCAGCATTTT; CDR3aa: CASSIYRDDQPQHF
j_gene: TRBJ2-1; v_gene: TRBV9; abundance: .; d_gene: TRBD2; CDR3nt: TGTGCCAGCAGCGTAGCTGGACTAGCTTGGTACAATGAGCAGTTCTTC; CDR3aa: CASSVAGLAWYNEQFF
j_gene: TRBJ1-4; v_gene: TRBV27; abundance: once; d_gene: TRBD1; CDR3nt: TGTGCCAGCAGGACCGGGACAGGTGAAAAACTGTTTTTT; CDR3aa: CASRTGTGEKLFF
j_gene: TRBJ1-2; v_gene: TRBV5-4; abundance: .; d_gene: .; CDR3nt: TGTGCCAGCAGCTTGCAGGGCAACTATGGCTACACCTTC; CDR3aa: CASSLQGNYGYTF
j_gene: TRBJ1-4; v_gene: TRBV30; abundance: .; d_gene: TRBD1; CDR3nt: TGTGCCTGGAGCCCCCTAGGGACAGGGAGGGGAAAACTGTTTTTT; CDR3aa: CAWSPLGTGRGKLFF
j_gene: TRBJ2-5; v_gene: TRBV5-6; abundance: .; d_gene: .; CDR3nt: TGTGCCAGCAGCCTGGGGACTGTTCAAGAGACCCAGTACTTC; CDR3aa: CASSLGTVQETQYF
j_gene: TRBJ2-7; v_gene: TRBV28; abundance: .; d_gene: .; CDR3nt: TGTGCCAGCCGTGGGGCTCCCTACGAGCAGTACTTC; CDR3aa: CASRGAPYEQYF
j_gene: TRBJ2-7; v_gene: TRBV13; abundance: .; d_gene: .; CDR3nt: TGTGCCAGCAGCCCAGTGGGACATAGGTACGAGCAGTACTTC; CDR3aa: CASSPVGHRYEQYF
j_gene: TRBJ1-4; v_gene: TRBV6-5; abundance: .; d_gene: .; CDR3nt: TGTGCCTCCTCAGCGGGCCATGAAAAACTGTTTTTT; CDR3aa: CASSAGHEKLFF
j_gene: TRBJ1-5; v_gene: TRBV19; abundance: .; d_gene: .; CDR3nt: TGTGCCAGTAGTATAGATGTACAAATCAATCAGCCCCAGCATTTT; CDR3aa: CASSIDVQINQPQHF
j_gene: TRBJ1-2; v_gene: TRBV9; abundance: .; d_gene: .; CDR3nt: TGTGCCAGCAGCGTAGCTTACGGGACACGAGACGGCTACACCTTC; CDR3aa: CASSVAYGTRDGYTF
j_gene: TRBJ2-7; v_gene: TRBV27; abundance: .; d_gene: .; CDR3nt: TGTGCCAGCAGTTTCCACGACAGGACCTACGAGCAGTACTTC; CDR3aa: CASSFHDRTYEQYF
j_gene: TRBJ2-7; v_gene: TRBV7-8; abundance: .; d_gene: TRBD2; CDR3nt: TGTGCCAGCAGCTCACTAGCGGGGGGGACCTACGAGCAGTACTTC; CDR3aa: CASSSLAGGTYEQYF
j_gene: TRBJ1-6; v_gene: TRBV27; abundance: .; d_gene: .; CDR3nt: TGTGCCAGCAGCCTAACGGGGAATAATTCACCCCTCCACTTT; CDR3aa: CASSLTGNNSPLHF
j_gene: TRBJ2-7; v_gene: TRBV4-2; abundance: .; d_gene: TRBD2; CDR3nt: TGTGCCAGCAGCCAAGAAGGGGTCGGGGGGGCCTACGAGCAGTACTTC; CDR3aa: CASSQEGVGGAYEQYF
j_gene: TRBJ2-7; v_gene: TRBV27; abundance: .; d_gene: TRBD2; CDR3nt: TGTGCCAGCAGTTGGGGGACTAGCTCCTACGAGCAGTACTTC; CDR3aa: CASSWGTSSYEQYF
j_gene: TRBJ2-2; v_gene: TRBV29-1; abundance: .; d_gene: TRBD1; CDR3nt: TGCAGCGCGGACAGGGGGTACGGGGAGCTGTTTTTT; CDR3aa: CSADRGYGELFF
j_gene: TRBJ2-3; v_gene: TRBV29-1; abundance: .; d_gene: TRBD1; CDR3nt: TGCAGCGTTACAGGGGGAAGGGGTGCAGATACGCAGTATTTT; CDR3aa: CSVTGGRGADTQYF
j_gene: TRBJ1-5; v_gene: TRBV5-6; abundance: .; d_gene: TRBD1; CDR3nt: TGTGCCAGCAGTCGGGACAGGCTAAATCAGCCCCAGCATTTT; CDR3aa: CASSRDRLNQPQHF
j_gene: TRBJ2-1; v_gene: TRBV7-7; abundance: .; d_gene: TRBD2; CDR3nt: TGTGCCAGCAGCTTAGGGACTAGCGGGTACAATGAGCAGTTCTTC; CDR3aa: CASSLGTSGYNEQFF
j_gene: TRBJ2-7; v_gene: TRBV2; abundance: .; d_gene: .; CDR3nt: TGTGCCAGCAGTACTTTTTACGAGCAGTACTTC; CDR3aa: CASSTFYEQYF
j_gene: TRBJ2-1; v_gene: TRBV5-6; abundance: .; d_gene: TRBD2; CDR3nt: TGTGCCAGCAGCTTCCCGGCCGGGACTACGCAGTTCTTC; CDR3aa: CASSFPAGTTQFF
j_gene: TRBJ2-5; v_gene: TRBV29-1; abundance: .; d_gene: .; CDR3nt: TGCAGCGTTGAAAAACAGGGAGTGGAGACCCAGTACTTC; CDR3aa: CSVEKQGVETQYF
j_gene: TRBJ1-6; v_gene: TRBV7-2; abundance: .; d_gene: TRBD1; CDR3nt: TGTGCCAGCAGCCAGGGACAGTATAATTCACCCCTCCACTTT; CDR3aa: CASSQGQYNSPLHF